This TCR beta chain appears in the sequencing data of a study of identical twins. Findings and limits, study-wide: Insertion counts were lower in abundant cord blood beta clonotypes, a trend that memory repertoires did not show.

TCRdb fed the 5' RACE reads into MiXCR, producing one record per CDR3 protein. Of 700,000 or so distinct CDR3 sequences in the sample, around 21% were seen once. The CDR3 has 15 residues. Deletions cut 4 bases from V and 3 bases from J, with 16 bases between. CDR1 and CDR2 (germline): MNHNS, SASEGT. As for this clonotype: Its specificity is unknown.

This sample was also put to use in a study of T cells expressing NK-cell markers. That investigation notes: The authors applied an anti-gamma-delta TCR antibody in several experiments, and it restricted sorting to alpha-beta TCR T cells. One observes that, in a handful of donors, these clonotypes were also the leading ones within the CD3+CD56-NKG2C+ fraction.

This chain joins TRBV6-1 and TRBJ2-7; D is ambiguous. Material for sequencing was PBMCs. This sequence originates from a woman between 18 and 30 years old in good health. The CDR3 is CASSADPPKYYEQYF. CDR3 in DNA: TGTGCCAGCAGTGCGGACCCTCCTAAATACTACGAGCAGTACTTC.